A selection of T cell receptor beta chains follows, all from one sample in a study of cytomegalovirus exposure and HLA in healthy donors. Sequencing was performed with immunoSEQ multiplex PCR; in TCRdb, only in-frame clones are kept and a portion is missing. The table records 130,000 or so clones, nearly 90% of them present only once. Input material: PBMCs. These receptors originate from a woman in her forties in good health and CMV-seronegative. The CDR3 runs from the conserved cysteine through the conserved F or W. A D gene is named only where the DNA matches it firmly. Clone size is shown for a subset of rows, as once, few, many or a class of expanded clone.

v_call,d_call,clone_size,j_call,cdr3_length,cdr3_aa,cdr3_nt
TRBV14,TRBD2,.,TRBJ2-4,15,CASSEGVGTSPIQYF,TGTGCCAGCAGCGAGGGGGTGGGGACTAGCCCAATTCAGTACTTC
TRBV6-5,.,.,TRBJ1-2,14,CASSDSWPTYGYTF,TGTGCCAGCAGTGACTCTTGGCCCACCTATGGCTACACCTTC
TRBV7-9,TRBD1,.,TRBJ2-3,15,CASSSYRGRKDTQYF,TGTGCCAGCAGCTCATACAGGGGGAGGAAAGATACGCAGTATTTT
TRBV7-8,TRBD1,.,TRBJ2-7,13,CASSFTGGPEQYF,TGTGCCAGCAGCTTTACAGGGGGCCCCGAGCAGTACTTC
TRBV2,TRBD1,.,TRBJ2-5,13,CASRGQYQGTQYF,TGTGCCAGCAGGGGACAGTACCAAGGGACCCAGTACTTC
TRBV6-5,TRBD1,.,TRBJ1-1,14,CASSPWTGKPEAFF,TGTGCCAGCAGCCCATGGACAGGGAAGCCTGAAGCTTTCTTT
TRBV6-5,TRBD1,.,TRBJ1-1,15,CASTKYGQAGTEAFF,TGTGCCAGCACCAAATACGGACAGGCGGGCACTGAAGCTTTCTTT
TRBV7-9,.,.,TRBJ1-5,13,CSSSLNNQQPQHF,TGTTCCAGCAGCTTAAACAACCAGCAGCCCCAGCATTTT
TRBV7-6,.,.,TRBJ2-2,15,CASSRLGDYTGELFF,TGTGCCAGCAGCCGCCTGGGAGATTACACCGGGGAGCTGTTTTTT
TRBV4-2,.,once,TRBJ2-5,15,CASSQGDGSSETQYF,TGTGCCAGCAGCCAAGGAGATGGATCTAGCGAGACCCAGTACTTC
TRBV28,TRBD1,.,TRBJ1-5,14,CASSRQGLDQPQHF,TGTGCCAGCAGTCGACAGGGGCTGGATCAGCCCCAGCATTTT
TRBV11-2,.,few,TRBJ1-1,12,CASSPSSVEAFF,TGTGCCAGCAGCCCTTCGTCAGTTGAAGCTTTCTTT
TRBV11-3,TRBD2,.,TRBJ2-1,15,CASSLAGTSRGEQFF,TGTGCCAGCAGCTTAGCAGGGACTAGTAGAGGTGAGCAGTTCTTC
TRBV5-1,TRBD2,.,TRBJ2-2,19,CASSPSGRAPRTNTGELFF,TGCGCCAGCAGCCCTAGCGGGAGGGCCCCCAGGACGAACACCGGGGAGCTGTTTTTT
TRBV7-9,.,.,TRBJ2-1,16,CSSSLVPGLRRHEQFF,TGTTCCAGCAGCTTAGTACCGGGACTGAGGAGGCATGAGCAGTTCTTC
TRBV27,.,once,TRBJ2-5,14,CASSPSGTEETQYF,TGTGCCAGCAGCCCGTCCGGGACTGAAGAGACCCAGTACTTC
TRBV19,.,.,TRBJ2-3,14,CASSQITVIDTQYF,TGTGCCAGTAGTCAAATCACGGTTATAGATACGCAGTATTTT
TRBV6-4,.,.,TRBJ1-1,16,CASRGSGAAENTEAFF,TGTGCCAGCAGAGGCTCTGGGGCAGCCGAGAACACTGAAGCTTTCTTT
TRBV6-1,TRBD2,.,TRBJ2-3,14,CASSWGGSTDTQYF,TGTGCCAGCAGTTGGGGGGGGAGCACAGATACGCAGTATTTT
TRBV20-1,.,.,TRBJ2-7,10,CSVAEYEQYF,TGCAGTGTAGCAGAATACGAGCAGTACTTC
TRBV5-1,.,.,TRBJ1-5,13,CASSFDNNQPQHF,TGCGCCAGCAGCTTTGACAACAATCAGCCCCAGCATTTT
TRBV30,TRBD1,.,TRBJ1-2,16,CAWSKVTGGRDYGYTF,TGCGCCTGGAGTAAGGTCACAGGGGGCCGGGACTATGGCTACACCTTC
TRBV9,.,few,TRBJ2-1,13,CASSESSYNEQFF,TGTGCCAGCAGCGAGAGCTCCTACAATGAGCAGTTCTTC